These T cell receptor beta chains were read from a single sample in a study of blood T cell repertoires in COVID-19. TCRdb's copy holds only in-frame clones and misses some; the assay was immunoSEQ multiplex PCR. The sample shows 95,000 to 150,000 clones, around 90% of them seen only once. What was sequenced was peripheral blood. These receptors were obtained from a woman aged 55-69 years with COVID-19, enrolled during active disease. Each CDR3 is given with its conserved first and last residue. A D gene is named only where the DNA matches it firmly. Part of the rows lack a size; the others show once, few, many or a class for expanded clones.

j_call d_call v_call clone_size cdr3_nt cdr3_aa
TRBJ1-5 - TRBV29-1 - TGCAGCGTTGCTGAGGGTGGACGAAATCAGCCCCAGCATTTT CSVAEGGRNQPQHF
TRBJ2-1 - TRBV12-3/TRBV12-4 - TGTGCCAGCAGGCGGGGAGGAGGGAATGAGCAGTTCTTC CASRRGGGNEQFF
TRBJ1-1 TRBD1 TRBV6-5 - TGTGCCAGCAGTTGGGACAGGGGCACTGAAGCTTTCTTT CASSWDRGTEAFF
TRBJ1-2 TRBD1 TRBV4-3 - TGCGCCAGCAGCCAAGCTGACCCGACAGGGTTGGACTATGGCTACACCTTC CASSQADPTGLDYGYTF
TRBJ2-7 - TRBV2 - TGTGCCAGCATTTCGGACAGTTCCTCCTACGAGCAGTACTTC CASISDSSSYEQYF
TRBJ1-2 TRBD1 TRBV4-1 - TGCGCCAGCAGCCCTAACTCCGGGACAGCATTTGGCTACACCTTC CASSPNSGTAFGYTF
TRBJ1-5 - TRBV5-6 - TGTGCCAGCAGCTTGTCCGATCAGCCCCAGCATTTT CASSLSDQPQHF
TRBJ2-5 - TRBV3-1/TRBV3-2 once TGTGCCAGCAGCCAAGTAGGGGATCTCGGGCGGGAGACCCAGTACTTC CASSQVGDLGRETQYF
TRBJ1-4 - TRBV6-5 once TGTGCCAGCACCCTACAGGCAAATGAAAAACTGTTTTTT CASTLQANEKLFF
TRBJ1-3 TRBD1 TRBV6-2/TRBV6-3 - TGTGCCAGCAGTTCAACAGGGGGCGACTTAGGAAACACCATATATTTT CASSSTGGDLGNTIYF
TRBJ2-5 - TRBV2 - TGTGCCAGCAGAAGGGACACGGAGACCCAGTACTTC CASRRDTETQYF
TRBJ2-4 TRBD1 TRBV9 - TGTGCCAGCAGCGTAGACAGGGGCACCCTCGACGTTACAAACATTCAGTACTTC CASSVDRGTLDVTNIQYF
TRBJ2-1 - TRBV28 - TGTGCCAGCAGTTTGGGACTCCCCGGTCGCAATGAGCAGTTCTTC CASSLGLPGRNEQFF
TRBJ1-5 TRBD1 TRBV19 - TGTGCCAGTAGTTCCAACGGACAGGGTGTAGTTTTTAATCAGCCCCAGCATTTT CASSSNGQGVVFNQPQHF
TRBJ1-1 - TRBV6-2/TRBV6-3 - TGTGCCAGCAGCTCCCGGGGTGGTGACACTGAAGCTTTCTTT CASSSRGGDTEAFF
TRBJ2-7 - TRBV4-3 - TGCGCCAGCAGCCAAGATGGGCAGCCCTTCGAAGAGCAGTACTTC CASSQDGQPFEEQYF
TRBJ2-7 - TRBV6-2/TRBV6-3 - TGTGCCAGCAGTCGTAGCAACAGGGTCAACGAGCAGTACTTC CASSRSNRVNEQYF
TRBJ1-1 - TRBV10-1 - TGCGCCAGCCTCGAAAGGGACATCGCCGCGCTCCCTACGATCACTGAAGCTTTCTTT CASLERDIAALPTITEAFF
TRBJ2-1 TRBD2 TRBV19 - TGTGCCAGTAGTAGCCGGGGGGCCTACAATGAGCAGTTCTTC CASSSRGAYNEQFF
TRBJ1-6 TRBD1 TRBV9 - TGTGCCAGCAGCGAAACCGGGACAGAAAATTCACCCCTCCACTTT CASSETGTENSPLHF
TRBJ2-3 TRBD2 TRBV4-3 - TGCGCCAGCAGCCAAGAACCTAGCGGGGGCTATATCACAGATACGCAGTATTTT CASSQEPSGGYITDTQYF
TRBJ2-5 - TRBV5-1 once TGCGCCAGCAGCGAAGGACGGGGCCAAGAGACCCAGTACTTC CASSEGRGQETQYF
TRBJ1-2 TRBD1 TRBV12-3/TRBV12-4 - TGTGCCAGCAGCTTCCCAGGGGGCGGCTACACCTTC CASSFPGGGYTF
TRBJ2-1 - TRBV14 once TGTGCCAGCAGCCGCAGGGATTTTGGGCAGTTCTTC CASSRRDFGQFF
TRBJ2-7 TRBD2 TRBV5-4 - TGTGCCAGCAGCCGCGGGGGGACCAGGGTGGACGAGCAGTACTTC CASSRGGTRVDEQYF
TRBJ2-5 - TRBV5-6 - TGTGCCAGCAGCTTGATTGAAGGGAGTGAGACCCAGTACTTC CASSLIEGSETQYF
TRBJ1-2 - TRBV9 once TGTGCCAGCAAATCGGGGGGTGAGGGCTACACCTTC CASKSGGEGYTF
TRBJ2-2 TRBD2 TRBV19 - TGTGCCAGTAGGGCCTCGGGGGGCGGGGAGCTGTTTTTT CASRASGGGELFF
TRBJ2-5 TRBD2 TRBV6-5 - TGTGCCACCAGTACCGGGGGGGCGAAGACCCAGTACTTC CATSTGGAKTQYF
TRBJ1-2 TRBD1 TRBV2 - TGTGCCAGCAGTGTGGGGACAGGTCAAAAGGGTGGCTACACCTTC CASSVGTGQKGGYTF
TRBJ2-3 - TRBV7-3 - TGTGCCAGCAGCCCCAGGACTAATACAGATACGCAGTATTTT CASSPRTNTDTQYF
TRBJ2-5 - TRBV11-1 - TGTGCCAGCAGTGGTGGGCAACGTGAAGAGACCCAGTACTTC CASSGGQREETQYF
TRBJ1-2 TRBD1 TRBV25-1 - TGTGCCAGCAGTGCCCAGACAGGGGTCAACTATGGCTACACCTTC CASSAQTGVNYGYTF
TRBJ1-5 - TRBV6-5 - TGTGCCAGCGAAGTCGGCAGGAACCAGCCCCAGCATTTT CASEVGRNQPQHF
TRBJ2-5 - TRBV7-3 once TGTGCCAGCAGCTTACTACCGCAAGAGACCCAGTACTTC CASSLLPQETQYF
TRBJ2-3 TRBD1 TRBV7-6 - TGTGCCAGCAGCTCGTGGGACAGGGCTAGCACAGATACGCAGTATTTT CASSSWDRASTDTQYF
TRBJ2-7 - TRBV4-3 - TGCGCCAGCAGCCAAGATCCGGTCGCTCGCGAGCAGTACTTC CASSQDPVAREQYF
TRBJ1-3 - TRBV5-1 - TGCGCCAGCAGCTGGGGAGACGGGAGCTCTGGAAACACCATATATTTT CASSWGDGSSGNTIYF
TRBJ1-3 TRBD1 TRBV19 - TGTGCCAGTCGGACAGGGGTTTCTGGAAACACCATATATTTT CASRTGVSGNTIYF
TRBJ1-2 - TRBV2 - TGTGCCAGCAGTTTGGACAGAGACTATGGCTACACCTTC CASSLDRDYGYTF
TRBJ2-6 - TRBV18 - TGTGCCAGCTCACCACCGCAGGGCCTCTCTGGGGCCAACGTCCTGACTTTC CASSPPQGLSGANVLTF
TRBJ1-2 TRBD1 TRBV5-6 - TGTGCCAGCAGCTTGGAAAGACAGGGGGCCCTGGCCTTC CASSLERQGALAF
TRBJ2-7 TRBD1 TRBV18 - TGTGCCAGCTCCCGTGGGACAGGGACTAACTCCTACGAGCAGTACTTC CASSRGTGTNSYEQYF
TRBJ1-6 TRBD1 TRBV15 - TGTGCCACCAGCGGCGGGGACAGGGGATATTCACCCCTCCACTTT CATSGGDRGYSPLHF
TRBJ1-3 - TRBV10-1 - TGCGCCAGCAGTGAGTCACCCGGGGATGGAAACACCATATATTTT CASSESPGDGNTIYF
TRBJ2-2 - TRBV5-4 - TGTGCCAGCAGCTCCGTGGTGGGGGCGACCGGGGAGCTGTTTTTT CASSSVVGATGELFF
TRBJ1-1 TRBD1 TRBV11-2 - TGTGCCAGCCGCAGAACAGGGGCCGCTGAAGCTTTCTTT CASRRTGAAEAFF
TRBJ2-4 - TRBV27 - TGTGCCAGCAGTAGAGGTAGCGCAAACATTCAGTACTTC CASSRGSANIQYF
TRBJ1-4 - TRBV27 once TGTGCCAGCAGTTTACCCCGCGGGTCCAGGCGTAATGAAAAACTGTTTTTT CASSLPRGSRRNEKLFF
TRBJ2-1 - TRBV11-2 - TGTGCCAGCAGCTCCCACAGCTACAATGAGCAGTTCTTC CASSSHSYNEQFF
TRBJ1-1 TRBD1 TRBV5-1 - TGCGCCAGCACTCGGAGGGGACAGATGAACACTGAAGCTTTCTTT CASTRRGQMNTEAFF
TRBJ1-1 TRBD1 TRBV11-2 - TGTGCCAGCAGCTTAGGACAGGGGGCCATCACTGAAGCTTTCTTT CASSLGQGAITEAFF